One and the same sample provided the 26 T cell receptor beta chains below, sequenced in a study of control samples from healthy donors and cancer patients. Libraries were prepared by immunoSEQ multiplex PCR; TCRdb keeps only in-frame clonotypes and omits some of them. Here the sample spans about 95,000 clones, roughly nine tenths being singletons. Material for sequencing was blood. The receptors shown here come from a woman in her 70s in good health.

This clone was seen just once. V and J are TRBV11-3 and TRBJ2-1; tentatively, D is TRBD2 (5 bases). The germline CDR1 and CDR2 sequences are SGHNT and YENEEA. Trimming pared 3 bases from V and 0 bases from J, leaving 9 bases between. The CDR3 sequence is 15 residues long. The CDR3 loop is CASSFARASYNEQFF. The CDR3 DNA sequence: TGTGCCAGCAGCTTTGCGAGGGCCTCCTACAATGAGCAGTTCTTC. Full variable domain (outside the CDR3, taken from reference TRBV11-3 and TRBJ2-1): EAGVVQSPRYKIIEKKQPVAFWCNPISGHNTLYWYLQNLGQGPELLIRYENEEAVDDSQLPKDRFSAERLKGVDSTLKIQPAELGDSAVYLCASSFARASYNEQFFGPGTRLTVL.

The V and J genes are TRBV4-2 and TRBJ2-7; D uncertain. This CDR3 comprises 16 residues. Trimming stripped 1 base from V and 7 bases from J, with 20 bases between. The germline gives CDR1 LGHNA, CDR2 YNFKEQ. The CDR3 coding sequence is TGTGCCAGCAGCCAAGTGAGTTCGGGCCCCATGGGTGAGCAGTACTTC. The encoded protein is CASSQVSSGPMGEQYF.

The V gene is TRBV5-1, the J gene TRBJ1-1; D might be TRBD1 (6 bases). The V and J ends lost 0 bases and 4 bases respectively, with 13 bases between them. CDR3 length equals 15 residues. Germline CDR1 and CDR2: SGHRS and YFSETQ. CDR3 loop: CASSLEQGRLTEAFF. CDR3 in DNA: TGCGCCAGCAGCTTGGAGCAGGGGCGCCTCACTGAAGCTTTCTTT.

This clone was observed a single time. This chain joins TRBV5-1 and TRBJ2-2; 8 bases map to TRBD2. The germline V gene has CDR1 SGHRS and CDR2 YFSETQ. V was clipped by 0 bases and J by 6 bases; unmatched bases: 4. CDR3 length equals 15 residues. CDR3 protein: CASSLERGGPGELFF. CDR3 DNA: TGCGCCAGCAGCTTGGAACGGGGGGGCCCCGGGGAGCTGTTTTTT.

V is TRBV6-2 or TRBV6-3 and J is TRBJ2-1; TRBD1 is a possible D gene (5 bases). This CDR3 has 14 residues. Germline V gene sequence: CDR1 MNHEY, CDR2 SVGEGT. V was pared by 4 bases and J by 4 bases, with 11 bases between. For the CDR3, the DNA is TGTGCCAGCAGTTCCTGGGGCGTTTACAATGAGCAGTTCTTC. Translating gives CASSSWGVYNEQFF.

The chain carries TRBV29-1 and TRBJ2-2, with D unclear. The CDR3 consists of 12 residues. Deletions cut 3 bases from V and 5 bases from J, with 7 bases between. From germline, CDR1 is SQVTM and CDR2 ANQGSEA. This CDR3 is CSVDPLTGELFF. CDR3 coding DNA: TGCAGCGTTGACCCTCTAACCGGGGAGCTGTTTTTT.

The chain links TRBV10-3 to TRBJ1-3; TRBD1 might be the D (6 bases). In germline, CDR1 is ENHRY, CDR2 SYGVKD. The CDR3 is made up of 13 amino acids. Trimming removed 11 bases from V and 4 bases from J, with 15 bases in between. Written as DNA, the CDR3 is TGTGCCGGTTCACAGGGATCGGGAAACACCATATATTTT. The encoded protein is CAGSQGSGNTIYF.

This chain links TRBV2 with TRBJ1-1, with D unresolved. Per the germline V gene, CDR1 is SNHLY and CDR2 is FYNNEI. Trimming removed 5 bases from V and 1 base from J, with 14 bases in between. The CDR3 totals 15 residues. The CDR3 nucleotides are TGTGCCAGCAGTCCCAGGTCGCGGGGGAACACTGAAGCTTTCTTT. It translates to CASSPRSRGNTEAFF.

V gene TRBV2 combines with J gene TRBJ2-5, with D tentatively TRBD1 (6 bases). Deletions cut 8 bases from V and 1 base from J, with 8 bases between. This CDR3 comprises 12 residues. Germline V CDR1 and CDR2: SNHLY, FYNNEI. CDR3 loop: CASDRLQETQYF. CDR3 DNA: TGTGCCAGCGACAGGCTCCAAGAGACCCAGTACTTC.

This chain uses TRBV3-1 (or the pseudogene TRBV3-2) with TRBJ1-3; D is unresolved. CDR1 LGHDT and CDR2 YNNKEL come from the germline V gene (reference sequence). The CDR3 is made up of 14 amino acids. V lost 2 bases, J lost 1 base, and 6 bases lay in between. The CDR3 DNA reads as TGTGCCAGCAGCCAACAATCGTCTGGAAACACCATATATTTT. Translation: CASSQQSSGNTIYF.

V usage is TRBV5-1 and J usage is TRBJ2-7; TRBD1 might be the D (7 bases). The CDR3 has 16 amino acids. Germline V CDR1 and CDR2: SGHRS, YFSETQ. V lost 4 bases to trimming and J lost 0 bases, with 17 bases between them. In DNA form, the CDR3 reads TGCGCCAGCAGCACTAGCAGGGGGGTAAGCTCCTACGAGCAGTACTTC. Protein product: CASSTSRGVSSYEQYF.

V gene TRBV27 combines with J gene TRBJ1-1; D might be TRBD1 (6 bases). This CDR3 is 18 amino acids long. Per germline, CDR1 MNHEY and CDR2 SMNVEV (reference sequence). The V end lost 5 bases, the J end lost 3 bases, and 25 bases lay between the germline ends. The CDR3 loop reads CASSQYDRSIWSYTEAFF. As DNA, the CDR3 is TGTGCCAGCAGTCAGTATGACAGGTCCATCTGGTCATACACTGAAGCTTTCTTT.

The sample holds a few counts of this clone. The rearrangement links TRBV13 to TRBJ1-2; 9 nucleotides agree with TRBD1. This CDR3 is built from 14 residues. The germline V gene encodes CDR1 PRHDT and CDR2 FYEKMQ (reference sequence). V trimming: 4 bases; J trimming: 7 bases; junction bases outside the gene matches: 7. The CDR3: CASSSGGQGSGYTF. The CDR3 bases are TGTGCCAGCAGCTCCGGTGGACAGGGGTCTGGCTACACCTTC.

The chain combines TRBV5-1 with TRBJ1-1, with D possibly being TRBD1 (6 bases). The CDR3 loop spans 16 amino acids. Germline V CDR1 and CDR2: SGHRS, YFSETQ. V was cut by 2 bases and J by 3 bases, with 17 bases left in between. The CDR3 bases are TGCGCCAGCAGCTTTGGATTCAGGGGTAGCGACACTGAAGCTTTCTTT. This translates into CASSFGFRGSDTEAFF.

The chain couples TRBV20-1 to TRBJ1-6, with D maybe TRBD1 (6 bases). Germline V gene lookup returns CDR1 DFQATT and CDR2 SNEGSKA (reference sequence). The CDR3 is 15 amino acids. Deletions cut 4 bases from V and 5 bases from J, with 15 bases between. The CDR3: CSANEQGLHNSPLHF. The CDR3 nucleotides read TGCAGTGCTAATGAACAGGGTTTACATAATTCACCCCTCCACTTT.

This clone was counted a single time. DNA for the CDR3: TGCAGTGCTCCAGGGCAGAGTGAAGCTTTCTTT. Its protein is CSAPGQSEAFF. The gene calls are TRBV20-1 and TRBJ1-1; possibly TRBD1 for D (5 bases). The CDR3 consists of 11 residues. Germline CDR1 and CDR2: DFQATT and SNEGSKA (reference sequence). Trimming cost V 5 bases and J 7 bases, with 11 bases left between them.

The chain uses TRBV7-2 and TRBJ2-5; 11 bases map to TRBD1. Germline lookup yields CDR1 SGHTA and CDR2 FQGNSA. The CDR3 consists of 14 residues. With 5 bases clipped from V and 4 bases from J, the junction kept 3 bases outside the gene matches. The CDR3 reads CASSPGTGGETQYF. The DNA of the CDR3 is TGTGCCAGCAGCCCTGGGACAGGGGGAGAGACCCAGTACTTC.

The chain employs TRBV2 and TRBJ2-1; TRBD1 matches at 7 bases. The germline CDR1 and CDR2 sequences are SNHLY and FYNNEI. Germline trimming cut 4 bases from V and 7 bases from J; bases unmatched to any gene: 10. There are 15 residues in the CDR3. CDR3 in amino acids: CASSVLTGMGNEQFF. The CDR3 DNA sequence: TGTGCCAGCAGTGTTCTGACAGGGATGGGGAATGAGCAGTTCTTC.

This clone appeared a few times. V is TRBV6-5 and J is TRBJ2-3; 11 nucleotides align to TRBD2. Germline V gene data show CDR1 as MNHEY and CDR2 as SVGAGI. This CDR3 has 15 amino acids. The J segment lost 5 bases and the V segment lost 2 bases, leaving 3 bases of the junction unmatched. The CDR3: CASSYGGTSGDTQYF. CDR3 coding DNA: TGTGCCAGCAGTTACGGCGGGACTAGCGGAGATACGCAGTATTTT.

This CDR3 reads CASSSGQGAANYGYTF. CDR3 in DNA: TGTGCCAGCAGTTCAGGACAGGGAGCGGCTAACTATGGCTACACCTTC. The chain employs TRBV6-6 and TRBJ1-2, with 8 bases lining up with TRBD1. Trimming took 4 bases from V and 0 from J; bases not matched to a gene: 7. Germline assignment: CDR1 MNHNY and CDR2 SVGAGI (reference sequence). This CDR3 spans 16 amino acids.

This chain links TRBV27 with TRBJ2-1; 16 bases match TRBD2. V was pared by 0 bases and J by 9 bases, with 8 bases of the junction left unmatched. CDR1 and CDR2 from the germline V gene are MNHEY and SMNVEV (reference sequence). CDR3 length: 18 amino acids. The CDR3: CASSLSGAGLAGGPEQFF. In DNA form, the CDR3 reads TGTGCCAGCAGTTTATCCGGCGCGGGACTAGCGGGGGGGCCTGAGCAGTTCTTC.

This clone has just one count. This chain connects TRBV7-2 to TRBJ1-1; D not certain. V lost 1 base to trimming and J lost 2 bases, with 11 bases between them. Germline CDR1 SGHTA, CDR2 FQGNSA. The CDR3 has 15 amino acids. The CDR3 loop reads CASSLVGSRNTEAFF. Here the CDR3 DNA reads TGTGCCAGCAGCTTAGTTGGCAGCCGAAACACTGAAGCTTTCTTT.

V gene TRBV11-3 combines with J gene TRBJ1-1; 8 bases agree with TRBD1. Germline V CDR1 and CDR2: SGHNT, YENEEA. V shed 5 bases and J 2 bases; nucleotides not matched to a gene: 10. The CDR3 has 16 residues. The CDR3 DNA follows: TGTGCCAGCAGCCAAGGGACAGGCCACGACAACACTGAAGCTTTCTTT. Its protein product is CASSQGTGHDNTEAFF. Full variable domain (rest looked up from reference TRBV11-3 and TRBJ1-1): EAGVVQSPRYKIIEKKQPVAFWCNPISGHNTLYWYLQNLGQGPELLIRYENEEAVDDSQLPKDRFSAERLKGVDSTLKIQPAELGDSAVYLCASSQGTGHDNTEAFFGQGTRLTVV.

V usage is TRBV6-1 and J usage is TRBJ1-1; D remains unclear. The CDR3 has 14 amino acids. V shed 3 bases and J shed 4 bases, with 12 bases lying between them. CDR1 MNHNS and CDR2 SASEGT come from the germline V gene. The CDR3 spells CASSESGPGTEAFF. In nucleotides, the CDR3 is TGTGCCAGCAGTGAGTCTGGACCGGGCACTGAAGCTTTCTTT.

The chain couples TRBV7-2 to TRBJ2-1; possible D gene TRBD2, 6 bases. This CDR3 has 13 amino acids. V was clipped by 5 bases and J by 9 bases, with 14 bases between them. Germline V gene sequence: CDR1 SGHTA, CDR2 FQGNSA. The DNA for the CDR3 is TGTGCCAGCAGCCCTCCTAGCGCAAGTGAGCAGTTCTTC. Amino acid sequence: CASSPPSASEQFF.

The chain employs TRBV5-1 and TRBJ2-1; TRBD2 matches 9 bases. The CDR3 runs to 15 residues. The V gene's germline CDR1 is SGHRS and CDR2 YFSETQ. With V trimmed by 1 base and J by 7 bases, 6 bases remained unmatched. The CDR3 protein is CASSLRAGGQNEQFF. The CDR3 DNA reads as TGCGCCAGCAGCTTGAGGGCGGGGGGGCAGAATGAGCAGTTCTTC.